In its sample, the clone carrying this T cell receptor beta chain was seen a few times. The investigators amplified TCR beta CDR3 regions from RNA transcripts. A set of HTBI primers served as the primers for a first-round RT-PCR of the TCR CDR3. TCRdb fed the multiplex PCR reads into MiXCR, producing one record per CDR3 protein. The sample holds hundreds of thousands of distinct CDR3 sequences, under 20% seen once. This record belongs to a study of T cells in Graves' hyperthyroidism and ophthalmopathy. Germline V gives CDR1 LNHDA, CDR2 SQIVND (reference sequence). With 4 bases clipped from V and 4 bases from J, the junction kept 4 bases outside the gene matches. The CDR3 length is 14 residues.

V gene TRBV19 combines with J gene TRBJ2-1; TRBD2 matches at 7 bases. The sequenced sample was blood. The TCR was taken from a woman between 45 and 65 years old with Graves' hyperthyroidism that later progressed to Graves' ophthalmopathy. The CDR3 reads CASSRSGVYNEQFF. The CDR3, as DNA: TGTGCCAGTAGTAGGAGCGGGGTTTACAATGAGCAGTTCTTC.